These 14 T cell receptor beta chains came from one sample sequenced in a study of T-cell reconstitution after alpha-beta-depleted transplantation in children. The TCRbeta library was prepared with unique molecular identifiers. TCRdb called the PCR reads again in MiXCR, with one record for every CDR3 protein. This sample carries 250,000 or so distinct CDR3 sequences, roughly a quarter of them seen once, and the ten largest clones take 4% to 5.5%. Sample: PBMCs, mostly from graft donor cells, taken 360 days after TCRalphabeta/CD19-depleted stem cell transplant. These receptors were collected from a female patient between 2 and 15 years old who had a stem cell transplant for congenital amegakaryocytic thrombocytopenia, so the T cells may come from the graft donor.

The chain recombines TRBV10-3 with TRBJ2-7; 9 nucleotides match TRBD2. Germline CDR1 is ENHRY and CDR2 is SYGVKD. V dropped 5 bases and J dropped 0; count of bases not matched to a gene: 2. The CDR3 extends over 14 amino acids. CDR3 sequence (DNA): TGTGCCATCAGTCTAGCGGGGAGCTCCTACGAGCAGTACTTC. Protein: CAISLAGSSYEQYF.

This clonotype has just a few counts. V and J are TRBV6-5 and TRBJ1-5; 8 nucleotides agree with TRBD1. The V and J ends lost 4 bases and 5 bases, in that order; junction bases with no gene match: 4. The CDR3 length is 14 residues. Germline CDR1 reads MNHEY; CDR2 reads SVGAGI. Here the CDR3 reads CASSLDRVHQPQHF. CDR3 DNA: TGTGCCAGCAGTTTGGACAGGGTGCATCAGCCCCAGCATTTT.

This clonotype showed up just a few times. This chain joins TRBV5-1 and TRBJ2-2; D assignment may be TRBD1 or TRBD2 (5 bases each). Germline loops: CDR1 SGHRS, CDR2 YFSETQ. With 4 bases removed from V and 6 bases from J, the gap between germline ends came to 16 bases. The CDR3 runs 15 residues. The CDR3 DNA sequence: TGCGCCAGCAGCCTACCCCCCGGGGCGGCCGGGGAGCTGTTTTTT. Protein sequence: CASSLPPGAAGELFF. Full variable domain (outside the CDR3, taken from reference TRBV5-1 and TRBJ2-2): KAGVTQTPRYLIKTRGQQVTLSCSPISGHRSVSWYQQTPGQGLQFLFEYFSETQRNKGNFPGRFSGRQFSNSRSEMNVSTLELGDSALYLCASSLPPGAAGELFFGEGSRLTVL.

V is TRBV28 and J is TRBJ1-1; D uncertain. CDR1 is MDHEN, CDR2 SYDVKM, per germline. V shed 6 bases and J shed 1 base, with 15 bases lying between them. This CDR3 has 15 amino acids. CDR3: CASRWGGYRNTEAFF. CDR3 nucleotides: TGTGCCAGCAGGTGGGGTGGTTACCGGAACACTGAAGCTTTCTTT.

The chain links TRBV7-2 to TRBJ1-4, with 8 bases fitting TRBD1. The V gene's germline CDR1 is SGHTA and CDR2 FQGNSA. This CDR3 comprises 15 residues. V lost 1 base, J lost 7 bases, and 5 bases stayed unmatched. CDR3 loop: CASSLVTGGGEKLFF. The DNA for the CDR3 is TGTGCCAGCAGCTTAGTCACAGGGGGGGGTGAAAAACTGTTTTTT.

V is TRBV6-1 and J is TRBJ2-3; D ambiguous. Deletions cut 0 bases from V and 1 base from J, with 2 bases between. Germline CDR1 is MNHNS and CDR2 is SASEGT. The CDR3 is 13 amino acids. CDR3 protein: CASSEARTDTQYF. DNA for the CDR3: TGTGCCAGCAGTGAAGCTCGCACAGATACGCAGTATTTT.

This clonotype was found many times. This chain joins TRBV20-1 and TRBJ2-5; 10 bases are shared with TRBD2. J lost 2 bases, V lost 3 bases, and 0 bases had no gene match. Germline V gene lookup returns CDR1 DFQATT and CDR2 SNEGSKA (reference sequence). The CDR3 covers 13 residues. The CDR3 reads CSASSGGQETQYF. CDR3 in DNA: TGCAGTGCTAGTAGCGGGGGGCAAGAGACCCAGTACTTC.

The CDR3 DNA is TGTGCCAGCTCACCATCGGGACAGACTGGAGGCGAGCAGTACTTC. Translating it yields CASSPSGQTGGEQYF. The chain links TRBV18 to TRBJ2-7; 7 bases agree with TRBD1. V shed 2 bases, J shed 6 bases, and the junction held 10 bases outside the gene matches. The CDR3 has 15 amino acids. Per the germline V gene, CDR1 is KGHSH and CDR2 is LQKENI. The variable domain in full, completed from reference TRBV18 and TRBJ2-7, reads NAGVMQNPRHLVRRRGQEARLRCSPMKGHSHVYWYRQLPEEGLKFMVYLQKENIIDESGMPKERFSAEFPKEGPSILRIQQVVRGDSAAYFCASSPSGQTGGEQYFGPGTRLTVT.

This clonotype occurred a few times. The chain combines TRBV10-3 with TRBJ2-3, with 7 positions matching TRBD2. V was pared by 4 bases and J by 4 bases, with 14 bases of the junction left unmatched. Per the germline V gene, CDR1 is ENHRY and CDR2 is SYGVKD. This CDR3 has 17 residues. CDR3 region: CAISVAVGRGGADTQYF. Here the CDR3 DNA reads TGTGCCATCAGTGTCGCTGTTGGTAGGGGAGGGGCAGATACGCAGTATTTT.

This clonotype was recorded a few times. The DNA for the CDR3 is TGTGCCATCAGCTTACAGCTCAACTATGGCTACACCTTC. As protein: CAISLQLNYGYTF. The chain recombines TRBV10-3 with TRBJ1-2; D is ambiguous. With 6 bases removed from V and 2 bases from J, the gap between germline ends came to 10 bases. The CDR3 is 13 residues long. CDR1 is ENHRY, CDR2 SYGVKD, per germline.

This clonotype was observed a handful of times. The chain combines TRBV6-2 or TRBV6-3 with TRBJ2-7, with unresolved D. Germline CDR1 reads MNHEY; CDR2 reads SVGEGT. The CDR3 is made up of 15 amino acids. With 7 bases removed from V and 0 bases from J, the gap between germline ends came to 16 bases. The CDR3 nucleotides read TGTGCCAGCACCCACGGAGTAGTCGACTCCTACGAGCAGTACTTC. Translated, it gives CASTHGVVDSYEQYF.

The sample holds a few counts of this clonotype. The chain recombines TRBV10-3 with TRBJ2-1, with D perhaps matching TRBD2 (6 bases). Germline V gene sequence: CDR1 ENHRY, CDR2 SYGVKD. This CDR3 is 13 amino acids long. Trimming left V 4 bases short and J 4 bases short, with 8 bases between. The CDR3 DNA reads TGTGCCATCAGTGTAGCGGCTTACAATGAGCAGTTCTTC. Protein sequence: CAISVAAYNEQFF.

The table lists this clonotype with a few counts. The chain recombines TRBV20-1 with TRBJ1-5; perhaps TRBD1 as D (6 bases). Germline values: CDR1 DFQATT, CDR2 SNEGSKA (reference sequence). Trimming pared 8 bases from V and 15 bases from J, leaving 20 bases between. This CDR3 spans 11 amino acids. This CDR3 reads CSPKRGEQRHF. Written as DNA, the CDR3 is TGCAGTCCCAAGAGGGGGGAGCAAAGGCATTTT.

The chain recombines TRBV12-3 or TRBV12-4 with TRBJ2-5; D is undetermined. This CDR3 spans 15 amino acids. The germline V and J ends were trimmed by 4 bases and 1 base, with 13 bases remaining between them. CDR3 coding DNA: TGTGCCAGCAGTTCCCCTCGATCCAGCCAAGAGACCCAGTACTTC. Its translation is CASSSPRSSQETQYF.